This T cell receptor beta chain was sequenced during a study of multiple sclerosis patients with progressive multifocal leukoencephalopathy. Spiked into each PCR were synthetic inline TR CDR3 controls of all V-J pairings. Sequencing used immunoSEQ multiplex PCR; TCRdb keeps in-frame clones, though not all of them. Of 20,000 to 30,000 clones listed, 80% to 95% were seen once; the top ten hold 2% to 2.5%. CDR1 is SSHAT and CDR2 is FNYEAQ in the germline V gene (reference sequence). The CDR3 has 15 amino acids. With respect to this clone: As yet, its antigen is unknown. Sequence at one end of the junction differs from germline and may be a read error.

General study results and limits: At PML onset, no shared TRBV or TRBJ gene usage was seen.

Noted time point: around eleven months of natalizumab therapy. The control group, sampled over time, had multiple sclerosis, received natalizumab and did not develop PML. The chain employs TRBV7-7 and TRBJ2-5; D unresolved. This specimen consisted of PBMCs, obtained from a patient treated with natalizumab. This TCR came from a man in his thirties or forties with multiple sclerosis. DNA for the CDR3: TGTGCTAGCAGCCCCCGGGCTAGGCCGGGTGAGACCCAGTACTTC. Its translation: CASSPRARPGETQYF.